The rows below give T cell receptor beta chains drawn from one sample of a study of T-cell memory formation after mild COVID-19. TCRdb re-called the 5' RACE reads through MiXCR, storing one row per CDR3 protein. The sample lists nearly 250,000 distinct CDR3 sequences; 15% were seen once. The sequencing sample was made of PBMCs or a T cell subset sorted from them (not recorded which). Receptors were obtained from an adult woman who had mild COVID-19 (a few samples of this study predate the infection). Cell type and time point are not known. Both conserved end residues are part of each CDR3. A D gene is named only where the DNA matches it firmly. Clone size is shown for a subset of rows, as once, few, many or a class of expanded clone.

TGTGCCAGCAGCTTAACCGCCCACACCGGGGAGCTGTTTTTT	CASSLTAHTGELFF	few	TRBV7-3	TRBJ2-2	.
TGTGCCAGCAGTGGCGGACTAGCGGGGGGCCCTTTTCCCAACGAGCAGTACTTC	CASSGGLAGGPFPNEQYF	many	TRBV6-6	TRBJ2-7	TRBD2
TGTGCCAGCAGTGAACCTACCTATGGCTACACCTTC	CASSEPTYGYTF	.	TRBV2	TRBJ1-2	.
TGTGCCAGCAGCTTAAGAAGTGCCACCTACAATGAGCAGTTCTTC	CASSLRSATYNEQFF	few	TRBV7-3	TRBJ2-1	.
TGTGCCACCAGCAGAGATCGCGTGGGGCGCTGGTCACCCCTCCACTTT	CATSRDRVGRWSPLHF	.	TRBV15	TRBJ1-6	.
TGTGCCACCAGTGATCCTCCAGGGGGCGAGTTCTTC	CATSDPPGGEFF	few	TRBV24-1	TRBJ2-1	TRBD1
TGTGCCAGCAGCTCGGGACTAGCGGGGGTCTTC	CASSSGLAGVF	few	TRBV7-9	TRBJ2-1	TRBD2
TGTGCCAGCAGTTTCCCCGGGGCCGCTAGAGCTTTCTTT	CASSFPGAARAFF	.	TRBV27	TRBJ1-1	.
TGTGCCAGCAGCCCGGGCAGGGGATGGACCGGGGAGCTGTTTTTT	CASSPGRGWTGELFF	few	TRBV4-2	TRBJ2-2	.
TGTGCCACCAGTGGCTCCCGACAGGGCGCATTCACAGATACGCAGTATTTT	CATSGSRQGAFTDTQYF	few	TRBV24-1	TRBJ2-3	TRBD1
TGCAGTGCACAGAGAGGTCAGGTGAGAACCTACGAGCAGTACTTC	CSAQRGQVRTYEQYF	few	TRBV20-1	TRBJ2-7	.
TGTGCCACCAGCAGAGATCCCCGGACGGGAAAGAATGAAAAACTGTTTTTT	CATSRDPRTGKNEKLFF	.	TRBV15	TRBJ1-4	.
TGTGCCAGCAGCATACGGACTAGCGGGGTCGGGGAGCTGTTTTTT	CASSIRTSGVGELFF	many	TRBV9	TRBJ2-2	TRBD2
TGTGCCAGCAGCTTACGGGGAGGCACCGGGGAGCTGTTTTTT	CASSLRGGTGELFF	many	TRBV7-6	TRBJ2-2	.
TGTGCCAGCAGCTTGGGCTTCGACAGGGGAAATACGCAGTATTTT	CASSLGFDRGNTQYF	few	TRBV5-5	TRBJ2-3	TRBD1
TGTGCCAGCAGTGACAGGACCACTGAAGCTTTCTTT	CASSDRTTEAFF	few	TRBV2	TRBJ1-1	.
TGTGCCAGCAGCTTAGGACTAGCTAATTTTGAGCAGTTCTTC	CASSLGLANFEQFF	many	TRBV7-2	TRBJ2-1	TRBD2
TGTGCCAGCAGCTGGACAGGACGGGGCACTGAAGCTTTCTTT	CASSWTGRGTEAFF	few	TRBV7-2	TRBJ1-1	TRBD1
TGTGCCACCGCCAACACAGATACGCAGTATTTT	CATANTDTQYF	many	TRBV24-1	TRBJ2-3	.
TGTGCCAGCACCCGGGGGCTACAAAGCACAGATACGCAGTATTTT	CASTRGLQSTDTQYF	many	TRBV12-3/TRBV12-4	TRBJ2-3	.
TGTGCCATCAGTGAGAACGGGGCCTCTGGGGCCAACGTCCTGACTTTC	CAISENGASGANVLTF	.	TRBV10-3	TRBJ2-6	.
TGTGCCAGCAGCCCGTGGGACAAGACCTACACTGAAGCTTTCTTT	CASSPWDKTYTEAFF	.	TRBV3-1	TRBJ1-1	.
TGCGCCAGCAGCTTGGTAGCTTCAAACAATGAGCAGTTCTTC	CASSLVASNNEQFF	.	TRBV5-1	TRBJ2-1	.
TGCGCCAGCAGCCAAGACATCAGGGGGTCTGGGGGCCATGGCTTAGGCTACACCTTC	CASSQDIRGSGGHGLGYTF	.	TRBV4-1	TRBJ1-2	TRBD1
TGCAGTGCCCCGATAGCGGGACTTTACAATGAGCAGTTCTTC	CSAPIAGLYNEQFF	.	TRBV20-1	TRBJ2-1	TRBD2
TGCGCCAGCAGCAAAGTGGGACAGGATAACGAGCAGTACTTC	CASSKVGQDNEQYF	.	TRBV4-1	TRBJ2-7	TRBD1
TGCGCCAGCAGCCCCGACGCTTATAGCAATCAGCCCCAGCATTTT	CASSPDAYSNQPQHF	.	TRBV5-1	TRBJ1-5	.
TGCGCCAGCAGCCTACTAGCGGGCCCGCGCCCGGATACGCAGTATTTT	CASSLLAGPRPDTQYF	.	TRBV5-1	TRBJ2-3	TRBD2
TGTGCCAGCAGCTTAAATAGCGGGGGAGGTGGAGATACGCAGTATTTT	CASSLNSGGGGDTQYF	few	TRBV7-3	TRBJ2-3	TRBD2
TGTGCCAGCACCTCCGTCGAGGGTGGGTCCTACAATGAGCAGTTCTTC	CASTSVEGGSYNEQFF	few	TRBV6-2/TRBV6-3	TRBJ2-1	.
TGCAGTGCTGGGCCGTACCAAGAGACCCAGTACTTC	CSAGPYQETQYF	.	TRBV20-1	TRBJ2-5	.
TGTGCCAGCAGAATTGACAGGGCCGGCGGCTACACCTTC	CASRIDRAGGYTF	.	TRBV5-6	TRBJ1-2	TRBD1
TGCGCCAGCAGCTTCTCGACAGGGGGCTCGAATGAGCAGTTCTTC	CASSFSTGGSNEQFF	few	TRBV5-1	TRBJ2-1	TRBD1
TGCAGCGTTGGAGTTAATCAAGAGACCCAGTACTTC	CSVGVNQETQYF	.	TRBV29-1	TRBJ2-5	.
TGTGCCAGCAGCGTACTGACAGGGGGCAATGAGCAGTTCTTC	CASSVLTGGNEQFF	.	TRBV9	TRBJ2-1	TRBD1
TGTGCCAGCAGACTCAGGGACACCCAAGAGACCCAGTACTTC	CASRLRDTQETQYF	few	TRBV12-3/TRBV12-4	TRBJ2-5	.
TGTGCCAGCAGCCCCTCCTGGCAGGGACCCACTGAAGCTTTCTTT	CASSPSWQGPTEAFF	.	TRBV27	TRBJ1-1	.
TGTGCCAGCTCCCCGCTCGGGACTGCAACTAATGAAAAACTGTTTTTT	CASSPLGTATNEKLFF	few	TRBV18	TRBJ1-4	.
TGTGCCAGCAGCTTAGGGACAGGGGTCGCCGGGGAGCTGTTTTTT	CASSLGTGVAGELFF	many	TRBV7-6	TRBJ2-2	TRBD1
TGTGCCATCAGTGACCAGAGCGGGAGCTCCTACAATGAGCAGTTCTTC	CAISDQSGSSYNEQFF	few	TRBV10-3	TRBJ2-1	TRBD2
TGTGCCAGCCAGAGACTAGCGGGGGGAGGAGATACGCAGTATTTT	CASQRLAGGGDTQYF	.	TRBV12-3/TRBV12-4	TRBJ2-3	TRBD2
TGCAGTGCGCCCTTCCGAAAGCCAAGACTAGCTCAATTCACAGATACGCAGTATTTT	CSAPFRKPRLAQFTDTQYF	few	TRBV20-1	TRBJ2-3	TRBD2
TGTGCCAGCAGCTTAGCTGGGGGCGGTGAAAAACTGTTTTTT	CASSLAGGGEKLFF	.	TRBV7-9	TRBJ1-4	.
TGCAGTGCTAGAGATGTAAGGGGGGAGTATGGCTACACCTTC	CSARDVRGEYGYTF	few	TRBV20-1	TRBJ1-2	.
TGTGCCAGCAGCCACTCAGGCATCACTGAAGCTTTCTTT	CASSHSGITEAFF	few	TRBV7-3	TRBJ1-1	.
TGTGCCAGCAGCCAGATGGGACTAGCGGGATGGTACAATGAGCAGTTCTTC	CASSQMGLAGWYNEQFF	.	TRBV4-2	TRBJ2-1	TRBD2
TGCAGCGTTGTACAGTACCAAGAGACCCAGTACTTC	CSVVQYQETQYF	.	TRBV29-1	TRBJ2-5	.
TGTGCCAGCAGCCCAGGACAGGGGGCTGCGGGCAATCAGCCCCAGCATTTT	CASSPGQGAAGNQPQHF	.	TRBV12-3/TRBV12-4	TRBJ1-5	TRBD1
TGCGCCAGCACTCAGGGCGTGAACACTGAAGCTTTCTTT	CASTQGVNTEAFF	.	TRBV5-1	TRBJ1-1	.
TGCAGCTCAGCCGACAGGCTACTTGGCTACACCTTC	CSSADRLLGYTF	once	TRBV29-1	TRBJ1-2	.
TGTGCCACCAGTGTCGGGACAGTTGGCTATGTCTACACCTTC	CATSVGTVGYVYTF	.	TRBV24-1	TRBJ1-2	TRBD1
TGCGCCAGCAGCTTGCAACAGCGCACAGATACGCAGTATTTT	CASSLQQRTDTQYF	few	TRBV5-1	TRBJ2-3	.